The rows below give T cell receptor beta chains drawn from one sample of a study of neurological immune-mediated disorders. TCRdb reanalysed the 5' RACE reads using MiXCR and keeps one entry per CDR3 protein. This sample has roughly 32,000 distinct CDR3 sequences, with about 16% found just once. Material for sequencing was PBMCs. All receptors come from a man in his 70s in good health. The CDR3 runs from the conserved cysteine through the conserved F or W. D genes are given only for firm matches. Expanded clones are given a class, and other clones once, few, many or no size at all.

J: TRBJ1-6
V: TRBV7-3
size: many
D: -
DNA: TGTGCCAGCAGCTGGGGGACTAATTCACCCCTCCACTTT
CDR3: CASSWGTNSPLHF

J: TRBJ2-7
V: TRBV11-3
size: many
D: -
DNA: TGTGCCAGCAGCTCAGGATCCTACGAGCAGTACTTC
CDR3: CASSSGSYEQYF

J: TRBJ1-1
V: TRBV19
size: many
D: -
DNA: TGTGCCAGCAGGCATCACATGAACACTGAAGCTTTCTTT
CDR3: CASRHHMNTEAFF

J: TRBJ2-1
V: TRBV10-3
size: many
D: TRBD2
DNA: TGTGCCATCAGGAACCCAGATGGACTAGCGGGGGGGAGAACCTACAATGAGCAGTTCTTC
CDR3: CAIRNPDGLAGGRTYNEQFF

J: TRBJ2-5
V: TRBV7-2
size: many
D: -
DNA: TGTGCCAGCAGCTTAATGCAGGGACAAGAGACCCAGTACTTC
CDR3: CASSLMQGQETQYF

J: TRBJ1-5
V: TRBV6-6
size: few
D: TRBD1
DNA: TGTGCCAGCAGTTACTCTACAGACAGGGTCTTTAGCAATCAGCCCCAGCATTTT
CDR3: CASSYSTDRVFSNQPQHF

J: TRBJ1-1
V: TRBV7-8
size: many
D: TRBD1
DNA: TGTGCCAGCAGCAGGGACAGGGTCACTGAAGCTTTCTTT
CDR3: CASSRDRVTEAFF

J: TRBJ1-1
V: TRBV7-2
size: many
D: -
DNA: TGTGCCAGCAGCTTGCGTGGCGAGGGGGAAGCTTTCTTT
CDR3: CASSLRGEGEAFF

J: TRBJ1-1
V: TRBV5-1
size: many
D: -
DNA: TGCGCCAGCAGACAAGGGGAGGACACTGAAGCTTTCTTT
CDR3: CASRQGEDTEAFF

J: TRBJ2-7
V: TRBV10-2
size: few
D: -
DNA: TGCGCCAGCAGAAACCCGGGACAACCTTCCTACGAGCAGTACTTC
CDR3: CASRNPGQPSYEQYF

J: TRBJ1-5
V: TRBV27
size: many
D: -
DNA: TGTGCCAGCAGTCCTCGACAATCTTATAGCAATCAGCCCCAGCATTTT
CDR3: CASSPRQSYSNQPQHF

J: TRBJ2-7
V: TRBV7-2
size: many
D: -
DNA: TGTGCCAGCAGCTTAGGCCAGGTCTACGAGCAGTACTTC
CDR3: CASSLGQVYEQYF

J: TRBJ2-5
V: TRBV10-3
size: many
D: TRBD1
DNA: TGTGCCATCAGTGCTGGACAGGTGGGGAAGACCCAGTACTTC
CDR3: CAISAGQVGKTQYF

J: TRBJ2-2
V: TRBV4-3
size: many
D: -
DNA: TGCGCCAGCAGCCAAGATCGAGCGAAAATAGGCGCCGGGGAGCTGTTTTTT
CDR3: CASSQDRAKIGAGELFF

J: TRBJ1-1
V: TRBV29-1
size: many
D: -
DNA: TGCAGCGCCGGAGGGCGGGGGCCGGGCACTGAAGCTTTCTTT
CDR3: CSAGGRGPGTEAFF

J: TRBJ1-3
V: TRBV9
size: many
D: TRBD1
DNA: TGTGCCAGCAGCGGACGCCGGGGACAGGGGACCTCTGGAAACACCATATATTTT
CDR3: CASSGRRGQGTSGNTIYF

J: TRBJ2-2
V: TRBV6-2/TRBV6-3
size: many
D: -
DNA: TGTGCCAGCAAGGCGTTTCTAACGACCGGGGAGCTGTTTTTT
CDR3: CASKAFLTTGELFF

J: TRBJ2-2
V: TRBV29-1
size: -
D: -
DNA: TGCAGCGTTGAAGAGGGGCACACCGGGGAGCTGTTTTTT
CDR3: CSVEEGHTGELFF

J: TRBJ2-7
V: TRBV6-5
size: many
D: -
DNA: TGTGCCAGCAGTTCCTTAATTGCAGGGACCTACGAGCAGTACTTC
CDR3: CASSSLIAGTYEQYF

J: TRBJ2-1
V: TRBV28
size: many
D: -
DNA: TGTGCCAGCAGATACCACGGGGGAATTGTGGATGAGCAGTTCTTC
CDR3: CASRYHGGIVDEQFF

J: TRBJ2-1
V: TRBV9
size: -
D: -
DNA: TGTGCCAGCAGCGTAGGGGGGGGGGCTTCGAATGAGCAGTTCTTC
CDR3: CASSVGGGASNEQFF

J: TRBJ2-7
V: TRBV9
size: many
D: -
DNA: TGTGCCAGCAGCCCCCGGGACGGGATTTACGAGCAGTACTTC
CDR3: CASSPRDGIYEQYF

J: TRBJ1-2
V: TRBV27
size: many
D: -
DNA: TGTGCCAGCACCCCTGCCGCGGGGGCCTATGGCTACACCTTC
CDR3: CASTPAAGAYGYTF

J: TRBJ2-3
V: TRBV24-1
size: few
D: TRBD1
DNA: TGTGCCACCAGTGATTTAGGGACAGACTCTTATACGCAGTATTTT
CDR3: CATSDLGTDSYTQYF

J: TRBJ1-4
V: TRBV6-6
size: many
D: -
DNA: TGTGCCAGCAGTTACCGGACAGCGGGGAATGAAAAACTGTTTTTT
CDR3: CASSYRTAGNEKLFF

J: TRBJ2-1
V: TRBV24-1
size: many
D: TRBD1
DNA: TGTGCCACCAGTGATAGTACCCAGGGGGTAAGGAATGAGCAGTTCTTC
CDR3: CATSDSTQGVRNEQFF

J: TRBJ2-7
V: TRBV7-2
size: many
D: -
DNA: TGTGCCAGCAGCTTATTGGGGGAGAAGGGGGGCGAGCAGTACTTC
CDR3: CASSLLGEKGGEQYF

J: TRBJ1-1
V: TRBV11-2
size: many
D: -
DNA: TGTGCCAGCAGCTTTAGGCCTCAGGCAACTGAAGCTTTCTTT
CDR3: CASSFRPQATEAFF

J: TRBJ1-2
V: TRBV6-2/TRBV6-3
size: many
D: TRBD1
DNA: TGTGCCAGCACCCCGGGACAGGGGCGGCTTGGCTATGGCTACACCTTC
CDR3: CASTPGQGRLGYGYTF

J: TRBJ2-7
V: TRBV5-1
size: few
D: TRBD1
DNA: TGCGCCAGCGGGGACAGGGGCCGCTTCGAGCAGTACTTC
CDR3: CASGDRGRFEQYF

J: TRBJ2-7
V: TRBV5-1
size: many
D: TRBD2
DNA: TGCGCCAGCCAAGCGGGGGGCTCCTACGAGCAGTACTTC
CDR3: CASQAGGSYEQYF

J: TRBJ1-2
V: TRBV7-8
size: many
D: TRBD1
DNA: TGTGCCAGCAGCTTGGGGGACAGGGGTACCTATGGCTACACCTTC
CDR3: CASSLGDRGTYGYTF

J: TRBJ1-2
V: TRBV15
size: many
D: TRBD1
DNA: TGTGCCACCAGCAGAGATTCGGCTGGGACAGGGAACTATGGCTACACCTTC
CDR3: CATSRDSAGTGNYGYTF

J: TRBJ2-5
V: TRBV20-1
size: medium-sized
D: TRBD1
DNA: TGCAGTGCTAGAGCCCCCCCGGGACAGGGTTTCGAGACCCAGTACTTC
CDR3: CSARAPPGQGFETQYF

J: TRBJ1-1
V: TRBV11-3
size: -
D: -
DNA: TGTGCCAGCAGCCGTCTGGGGGGCACTGAAGCTTTCTTT
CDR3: CASSRLGGTEAFF

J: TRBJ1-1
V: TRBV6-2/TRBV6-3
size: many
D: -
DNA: TGTGCCAGCAATCGGGTCTTCGTGGCTGAAGCTTTCTTT
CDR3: CASNRVFVAEAFF

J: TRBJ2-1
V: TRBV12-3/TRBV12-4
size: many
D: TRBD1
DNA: TGTGCCAGCAGTTTGGGGACAGGGGTAGGAGAGCAGTTCTTC
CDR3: CASSLGTGVGEQFF

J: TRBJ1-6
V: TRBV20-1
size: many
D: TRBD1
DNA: TGCAGTGCCGTGGGACAGTCGTATAATTCACCCCTCCACTTT
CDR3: CSAVGQSYNSPLHF

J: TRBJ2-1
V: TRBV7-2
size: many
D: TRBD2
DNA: TGTGCCAGCAGCTTAATGGCGGGGGGGCTGGAGCAGTTCTTC
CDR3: CASSLMAGGLEQFF

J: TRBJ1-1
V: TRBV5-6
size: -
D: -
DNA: TGTGCCAGCAGCTTGATAACGGATGAAGCTTTCTTT
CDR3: CASSLITDEAFF

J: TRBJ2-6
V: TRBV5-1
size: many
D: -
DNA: TGCGCCAGCAGCTTGGCGTCTAGCCCCTACTCTGGGGCCAACGTCCTGACTTTC
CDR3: CASSLASSPYSGANVLTF

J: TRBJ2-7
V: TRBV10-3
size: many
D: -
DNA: TGTGCCATCACCCCAGGTTGGACAGTCTCCTACGAGCAGTACTTC
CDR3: CAITPGWTVSYEQYF

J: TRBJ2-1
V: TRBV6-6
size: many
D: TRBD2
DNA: TGTGCCAGCAGTTACGGGACTAGCGGGGGGCCGGGGTTCTTC
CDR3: CASSYGTSGGPGFF

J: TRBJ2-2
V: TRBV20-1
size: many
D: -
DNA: TGCAGTGCTAGGTCCGGGGGCTGGACCGGGGAGCTGTTTTTT
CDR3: CSARSGGWTGELFF

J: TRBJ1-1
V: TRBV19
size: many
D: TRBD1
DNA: TGTGCCAGTAACACACGGACAGGGTTGGGGATGAACACTGAAGCTTTCTTT
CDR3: CASNTRTGLGMNTEAFF

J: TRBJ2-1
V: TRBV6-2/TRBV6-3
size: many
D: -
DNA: TGTGCCAGCAGGGGGGGACTGGGGCAGTTCTTC
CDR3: CASRGGLGQFF

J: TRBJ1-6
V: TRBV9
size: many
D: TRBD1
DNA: TGTGCCAGCAGCGTAGACGCGGGGGGACAGGGCGGTTCACCCCTCCACTTT
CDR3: CASSVDAGGQGGSPLHF

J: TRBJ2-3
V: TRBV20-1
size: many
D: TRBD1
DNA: TGCAGTGCTTCCGGGACAGGGGGAAGAGATACGCAGTATTTT
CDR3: CSASGTGGRDTQYF

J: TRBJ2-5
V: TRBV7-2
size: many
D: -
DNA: TGTGCCAGCAGCTTATTTGTAACAGCCCAAGAGACCCAGTACTTC
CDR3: CASSLFVTAQETQYF

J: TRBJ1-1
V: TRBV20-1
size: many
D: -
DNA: TGCAGTGCTAGAGAGGGAAGCCTGATGAACACTGAAGCTTTCTTT
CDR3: CSAREGSLMNTEAFF

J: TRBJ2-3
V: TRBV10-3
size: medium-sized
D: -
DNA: TGTGCCATCAGTGAGGGTCAGGGCGTCACAGATACGCAGTATTTT
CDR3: CAISEGQGVTDTQYF

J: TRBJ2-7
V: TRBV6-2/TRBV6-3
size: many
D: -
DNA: TGTGCCAGCAGTTATGGGGTCGAGCAGTACTTC
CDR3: CASSYGVEQYF

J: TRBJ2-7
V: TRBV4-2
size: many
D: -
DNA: TGTGCCAGCAGCCAAGATGGCGGGACCGGGGGCTACGAGCAGTACTTC
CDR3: CASSQDGGTGGYEQYF

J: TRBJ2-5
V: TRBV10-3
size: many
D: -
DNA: TGTGCCATCAGTGCACAGGGAGAGACCCAGTACTTC
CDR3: CAISAQGETQYF